Shown below are 9 T cell receptor beta chains from a single sample sequenced in a study of T cell responses to AZD1222 COVID-19 vaccine. The data were produced by immunoSEQ multiplex PCR, yet TCRdb's version contains in-frame clones alone and is incomplete. Found here are around 130,000 clones, more than 80% of them singletons; the top ten hold about 5.2%. Material: peripheral blood, obtained on day 0 of AZD1222 vaccination. These receptors all stem from an adult in good health.

The chain couples TRBV29-1 to TRBJ1-5; D possibly corresponds to TRBD1 (5 bases). The CDR3 extends over 10 amino acids. Trimming shortened V by 6 bases and J by 5 bases, and 5 bases separated the two germline ends. Germline CDR1 is SQVTM and CDR2 is ANQGSEA. The CDR3 sequence: CSVGDQPQHF. CDR3 nucleotides: TGCAGCGTGGGGGATCAGCCCCAGCATTTT.

In this sample, this clone turned up once. The CDR3 protein is CASSLGEKWVNQPQHF. DNA of the CDR3: TGTGCCAGCAGCTTAGGGGAAAAATGGGTCAATCAGCCCCAGCATTTT. The chain couples TRBV7-8 to TRBJ1-5; D is uncertain. CDR1 SGHVS and CDR2 FQNEAQ come from the germline V gene. The CDR3 is made up of 16 amino acids. The ends were cut back, 1 base at V and 3 bases at J, with 13 bases in the middle. Complete variable domain (other parts from reference TRBV7-8 and TRBJ1-5): GAGVSQSPRYKVAKRGQDVALRCDPISGHVSLFWYQQALGQGPEFLTYFQNEAQLDKSGLPSDRFFAERPEGSVSTLKIQRTQQEDSAVYLCASSLGEKWVNQPQHFGDGTRLSIL.

The chain has TRBV5-1 and TRBJ2-1, with D hard to call. V gave up 4 bases and J gave up 5 bases, with 7 bases separating them. The CDR3 consists of 12 residues. Per the germline V gene, CDR1 is SGHRS and CDR2 is YFSETQ. In DNA, the CDR3 is TGCGCCAGCAGCGAAGCTAACAATGAGCAGTTCTTC. It codes for CASSEANNEQFF. The full variable domain, its missing parts supplied by reference TRBV5-1 and TRBJ2-1, is KAGVTQTPRYLIKTRGQQVTLSCSPISGHRSVSWYQQTPGQGLQFLFEYFSETQRNKGNFPGRFSGRQFSNSRSEMNVSTLELGDSALYLCASSEANNEQFFGPGTRLTVL.

V is TRBV27 and J is TRBJ1-1; 7 bases line up with TRBD1. V trimming: 3 bases; J trimming: 6 bases; junction bases outside the gene matches: 7. The CDR3 covers 14 residues. The V gene's germline CDR1 is MNHEY and CDR2 SMNVEV (reference sequence). The CDR3 coding sequence is TGTGCCAGCAGTTTTAACAGGGGTGGGTCTGAAGCTTTCTTT. This sequence encodes CASSFNRGGSEAFF.

DNA of the CDR3: TGTGCCAGCAGCTTAACGTACAGCTCCTACGAGCAGTACTTC. Amino acid sequence: CASSLTYSSYEQYF. This chain links TRBV11-2 with TRBJ2-7; D not resolved. The CDR3 has 14 residues. The ends were cut back, 2 bases at V and 0 bases at J, with 8 bases in the middle. Looked up from germline, CDR1 is SGHAT and CDR2 is FQNNGV.

The V and J genes are TRBV7-2 and TRBJ1-2, with 7 bases that match TRBD1. The CDR3 runs to 14 residues. V was clipped by 4 bases and J by 5 bases; unmatched bases: 7. CDR1 is SGHTA and CDR2 is FQGNSA in the germline V gene. CDR3 in amino acids: CASSSPQGWYGYTF. The DNA for the CDR3 is TGTGCCAGCAGCTCACCACAGGGGTGGTATGGCTACACCTTC.

The V and J genes are TRBV2 and TRBJ1-5; D gene ambiguous. Trimming cost V 5 bases and J 3 bases, with 8 bases left between them. CDR3 size: 13 residues. Germline CDR1 SNHLY, CDR2 FYNNEI. CDR3 nucleotides: TGTGCCAGCAGTCGTAGAGTCAATCAGCCCCAGCATTTT. Its protein product is CASSRRVNQPQHF.

The J gene is TRBJ2-3, the V gene TRBV5-1; unclear D gene. The CDR3 loop spans 13 amino acids. CDR1 SGHRS and CDR2 YFSETQ come from the germline V gene. V lost 0 bases and J 5 bases, leaving 7 bases between the germline ends. The CDR3 nucleotides are TGCGCCAGCAGCTTGGAGGTAATAGATACGCAGTATTTT. Amino acids: CASSLEVIDTQYF. Full variable domain (outside the CDR3, taken from reference TRBV5-1 and TRBJ2-3): KAGVTQTPRYLIKTRGQQVTLSCSPISGHRSVSWYQQTPGQGLQFLFEYFSETQRNKGNFPGRFSGRQFSNSRSEMNVSTLELGDSALYLCASSLEVIDTQYFGPGTRLTVL.

This chain connects TRBV19 to TRBJ1-6, with TRBD1 matching over 9 bases. V was clipped by 5 bases and J by 5 bases; unmatched bases: 7. The CDR3 contains 16 residues. Germline loops: CDR1 LNHDA, CDR2 SQIVND (reference sequence). The CDR3: CASSSYRDRDNSPLHF. The CDR3 nucleotides are TGTGCCAGTAGTTCATACCGGGACAGGGATAATTCACCCCTCCACTTT. Full variable domain (rest looked up from reference TRBV19 and TRBJ1-6): DGGITQSPKYLFRKEGQNVTLSCEQNLNHDAMYWYRQDPGQGLRLIYYSQIVNDFQKGDIAEGYSVSREKKESFPLTVTSAQKNPTAFYLCASSSYRDRDNSPLHFGNGTRLTVT.